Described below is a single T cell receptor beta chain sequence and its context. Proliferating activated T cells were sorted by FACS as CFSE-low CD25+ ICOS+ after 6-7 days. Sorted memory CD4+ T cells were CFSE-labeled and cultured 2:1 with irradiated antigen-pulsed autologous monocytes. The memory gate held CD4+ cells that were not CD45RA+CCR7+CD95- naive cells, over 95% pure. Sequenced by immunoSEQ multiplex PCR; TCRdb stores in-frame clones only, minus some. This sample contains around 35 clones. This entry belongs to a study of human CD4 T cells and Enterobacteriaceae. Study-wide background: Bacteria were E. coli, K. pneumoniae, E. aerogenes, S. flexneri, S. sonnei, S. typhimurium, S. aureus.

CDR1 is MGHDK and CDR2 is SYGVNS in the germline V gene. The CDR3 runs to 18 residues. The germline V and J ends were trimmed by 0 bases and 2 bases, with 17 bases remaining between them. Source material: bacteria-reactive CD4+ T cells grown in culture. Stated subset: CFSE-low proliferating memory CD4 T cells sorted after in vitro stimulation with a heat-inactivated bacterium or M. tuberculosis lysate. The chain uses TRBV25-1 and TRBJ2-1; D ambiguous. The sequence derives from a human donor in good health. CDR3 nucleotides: TGTGCCAGCAGTGAATATGGGTATAGCCCTGGGACCTACAATGAGCAGTTCTTC. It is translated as CASSEYGYSPGTYNEQFF.